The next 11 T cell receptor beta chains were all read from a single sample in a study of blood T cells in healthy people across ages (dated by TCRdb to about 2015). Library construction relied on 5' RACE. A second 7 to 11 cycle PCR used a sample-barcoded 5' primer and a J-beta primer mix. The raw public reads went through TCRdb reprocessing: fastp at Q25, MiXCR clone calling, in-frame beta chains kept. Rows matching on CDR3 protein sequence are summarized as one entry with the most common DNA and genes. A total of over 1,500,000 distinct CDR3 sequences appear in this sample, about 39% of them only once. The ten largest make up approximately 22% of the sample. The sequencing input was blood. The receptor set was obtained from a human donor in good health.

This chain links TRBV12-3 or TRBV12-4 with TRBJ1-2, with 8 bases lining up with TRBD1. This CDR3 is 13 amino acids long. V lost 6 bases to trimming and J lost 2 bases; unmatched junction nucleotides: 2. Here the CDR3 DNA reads TGTGCCAGCAGATCAGGGGGCAACTATGGCTACACCTTC. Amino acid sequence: CASRSGGNYGYTF.

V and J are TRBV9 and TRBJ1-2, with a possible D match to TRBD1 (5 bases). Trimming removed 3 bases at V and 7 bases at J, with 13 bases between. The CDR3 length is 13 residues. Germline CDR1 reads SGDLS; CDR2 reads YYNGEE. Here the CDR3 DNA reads TGTGCCAGCAGCGCGCAGGGTTATGGTGGCTACACCTTC. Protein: CASSAQGYGGYTF.

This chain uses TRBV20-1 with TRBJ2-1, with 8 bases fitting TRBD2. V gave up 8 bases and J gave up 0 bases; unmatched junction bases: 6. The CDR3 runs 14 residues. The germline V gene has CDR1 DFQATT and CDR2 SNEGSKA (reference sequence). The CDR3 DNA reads TGCAGTTTTTTAGCGGGGAGCTCCTACAATGAGCAGTTCTTC. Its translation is CSFLAGSSYNEQFF.

The CDR3 DNA reads as TGCAGCGTAAAGAACACCGGGGAGCTGTTTTTT. Amino acid sequence: CSVKNTGELFF. V is TRBV29-1 and J is TRBJ2-2; no clear D gene. This CDR3 is built from 11 residues. CDR1 SQVTM and CDR2 ANQGSEA come from the germline V gene. The V and J ends lost 6 bases and 1 base respectively, with 3 bases between them.

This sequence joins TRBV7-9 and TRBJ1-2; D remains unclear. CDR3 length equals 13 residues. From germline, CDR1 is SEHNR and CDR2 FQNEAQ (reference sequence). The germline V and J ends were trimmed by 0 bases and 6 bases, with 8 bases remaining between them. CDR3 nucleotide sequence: TGTGCCAGCAGCTTAGCGTGGTCTGATGGCTACACCTTC. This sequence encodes CASSLAWSDGYTF. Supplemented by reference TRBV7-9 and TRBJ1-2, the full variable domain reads DTGVSQNPRHKITKRGQNVTFRCDPISEHNRLYWYRQTLGQGPEFLTYFQNEAQLEKSRLLSDRFSAERPKGSFSTLEIQRTEQGDSAMYLCASSLAWSDGYTFGSGTRLTVV.

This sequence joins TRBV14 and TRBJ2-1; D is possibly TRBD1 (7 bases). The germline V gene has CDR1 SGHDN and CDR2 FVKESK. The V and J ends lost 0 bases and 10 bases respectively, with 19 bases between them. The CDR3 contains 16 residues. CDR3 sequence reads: CASSQDYGQGGGEQFF. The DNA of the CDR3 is TGTGCCAGCAGCCAAGATTACGGGCAGGGGGGCGGCGAGCAGTTCTTC.

In nucleotides, the CDR3 is TGTGCCAGCAACCCCGGGGGGGGCGCTTACCCTGAAGCTTTCTTT. It is translated as CASNPGGGAYPEAFF. The V and J genes are TRBV5-4 and TRBJ1-1; D is perhaps TRBD1 (6 bases). Germline assignment: CDR1 SGHNT and CDR2 YYREEE (reference sequence). The CDR3 extends over 15 amino acids. Trimming pared 6 bases from V and 6 bases from J, leaving 21 bases between.

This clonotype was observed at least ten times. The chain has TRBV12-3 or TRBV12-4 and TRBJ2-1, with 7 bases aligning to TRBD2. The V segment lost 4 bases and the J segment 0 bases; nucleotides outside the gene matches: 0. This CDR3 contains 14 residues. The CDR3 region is CASSWGGSYNEQFF. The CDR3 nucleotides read TGTGCCAGCAGTTGGGGGGGCTCCTACAATGAGCAGTTCTTC.

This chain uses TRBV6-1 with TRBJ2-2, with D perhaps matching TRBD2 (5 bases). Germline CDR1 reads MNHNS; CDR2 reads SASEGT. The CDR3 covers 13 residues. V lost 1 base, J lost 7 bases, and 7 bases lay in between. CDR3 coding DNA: TGTGCCAGCAGTGAAGGGGAGAACGGGGAGCTGTTTTTT. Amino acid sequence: CASSEGENGELFF.

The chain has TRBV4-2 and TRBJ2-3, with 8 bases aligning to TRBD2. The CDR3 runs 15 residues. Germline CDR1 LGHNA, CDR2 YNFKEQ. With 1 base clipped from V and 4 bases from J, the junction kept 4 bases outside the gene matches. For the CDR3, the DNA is TGTGCCAGCAGCCAAGGCCGGGGGGGCCCAGATACGCAGTATTTT. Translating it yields CASSQGRGGPDTQYF.

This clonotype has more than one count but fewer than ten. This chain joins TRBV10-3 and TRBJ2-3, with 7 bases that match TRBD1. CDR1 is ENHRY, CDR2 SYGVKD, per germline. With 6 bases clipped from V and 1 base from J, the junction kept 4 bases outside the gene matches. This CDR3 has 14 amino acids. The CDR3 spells CAISKGQRTDTQYF. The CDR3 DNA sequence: TGTGCCATCAGCAAGGGACAGCGCACAGATACGCAGTATTTT.